The 4 T cell receptor beta chains listed next were all sequenced from one sample in a study of T cell repertoires in cytomegalovirus infection. TCRdb itself ran the reads through MiXCR, one entry per CDR3 protein. The table has about 900,000 distinct CDR3 sequences, less than 40% seen once. No antigens are known for them. Sequenced material: cultured CD8+ T cells from PBMCs, taken from culture after CMV antigen stimulation. These receptors originate from a human donor in good health (CMV status not recorded). Some clones in this sample may be carry-over from other donors' samples.

The table lists this clonotype with a few counts. V usage is TRBV28 and J usage is TRBJ2-1, with TRBD2 identical over 10 bases. The CDR3 has 15 amino acids. V shed 6 bases and J 4 bases; nucleotides not matched to a gene: 6. The germline gives CDR1 MDHEN, CDR2 SYDVKM. This CDR3 reads CASRGLAGVYNEQFF. CDR3 nucleotide sequence: TGTGCCAGCAGGGGGCTAGCGGGGGTTTACAATGAGCAGTTCTTC.

For the CDR3, the DNA is TGTGCCACGCCAGGGGGTCGGGTCGGGGAGCTGTTTTTT. This codes for CATPGGRVGELFF. V is TRBV7-6 and J is TRBJ2-2; 7 nucleotides match TRBD1. CDR3 size: 13 residues. Per the germline V gene, CDR1 is SGHVS and CDR2 is FNYEAQ. V lost 10 bases, J lost 7 bases, and 9 bases stayed unmatched.

The chain uses TRBV6-1 and TRBJ2-2; 9 positions match TRBD1. CDR1 is MNHNS and CDR2 is SASEGT in the germline V gene. CDR3 size: 17 residues. Trimming at V came to 5 bases and at J to 1 base, leaving 8 bases not matched to a gene. The CDR3 DNA follows: TGTGCCAGCAGTTACCCCTGGACAGGGGAGAACACCGGGGAGCTGTTTTTT. Its translation: CASSYPWTGENTGELFF.

This clonotype appeared a few times. The rearrangement joins TRBV12-5 to TRBJ1-4, with 9 nucleotides matching TRBD1. The CDR3 sequence is 16 residues long. In germline, CDR1 is LGHNT, CDR2 FRNRAP. Trimming took 3 bases from V and 8 from J; bases not matched to a gene: 10. CDR3: CASGFSGDRVEEKLFF. CDR3 sequence (DNA): TGTGCTAGTGGTTTTTCAGGGGACAGGGTGGAAGAAAAACTGTTTTTT.